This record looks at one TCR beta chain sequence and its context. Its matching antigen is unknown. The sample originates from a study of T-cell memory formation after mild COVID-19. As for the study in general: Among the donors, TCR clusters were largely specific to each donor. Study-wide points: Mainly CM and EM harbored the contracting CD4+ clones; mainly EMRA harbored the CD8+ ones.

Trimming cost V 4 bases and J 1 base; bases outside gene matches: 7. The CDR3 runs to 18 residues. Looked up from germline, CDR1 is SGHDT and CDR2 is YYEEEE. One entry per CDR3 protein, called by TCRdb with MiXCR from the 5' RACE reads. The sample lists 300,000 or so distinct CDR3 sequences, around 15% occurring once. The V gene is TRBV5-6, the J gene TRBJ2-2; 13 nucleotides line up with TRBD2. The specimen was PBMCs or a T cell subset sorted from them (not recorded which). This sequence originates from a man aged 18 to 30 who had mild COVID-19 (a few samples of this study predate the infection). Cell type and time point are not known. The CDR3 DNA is TGTGCCAGCAGCCTGGGACTAGCGGGGACACAGAACACCGGGGAGCTGTTTTTT. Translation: CASSLGLAGTQNTGELFF.